One sample yielded the 18 T cell receptor beta chains listed below, sequenced in a study of shared clonotypes between healthy human individuals. The method was immunoSEQ multiplex PCR; TCRdb's version includes in-frame clones alone and lacks a portion of them. This table holds 2 million to 2.5 million clones, roughly 95% found once. Sequenced input: naive CD4+ T cells sorted from blood. Subset in this sample: CD45RA+ positively selected. The receptors here all came from a man aged 18 to 29 in good health.

Of note for this clone: This sample also contains other DNA sequences that code for the same CDR3. The chain combines TRBV30 with TRBJ1-5; D uncertain. Trimming shortened V by 2 bases and J by 0 bases, and 8 bases separated the two germline ends. Germline V lookup: CDR1 GTSNPN, CDR2 SVGIG (reference sequence). The CDR3 consists of 14 residues. CDR3 loop: CAWSHGDSNQPQHF. The CDR3 bases are TGTGCCTGGAGTCACGGAGATAGCAATCAGCCCCAGCATTTT.

The chain combines TRBV7-9 with TRBJ1-4; 7 nucleotides agree with TRBD1. J was trimmed by 7 bases and V by 3 bases; bases with no gene match: 5. Germline lookup yields CDR1 SEHNR and CDR2 FQNEAQ (reference sequence). This CDR3 is built from 14 residues. CDR3 nucleotides: TGTGCCAGCAGCTTTACAGGGGTCGGTGAAAAACTGTTTTTT. Its translation is CASSFTGVGEKLFF.

A remark on this clone: Other nucleotide sequences from this sample produce the same CDR3. The rearrangement links TRBV19 to TRBJ1-1; 8 bases are shared with TRBD1. Germline assignment: CDR1 LNHDA and CDR2 SQIVND (reference sequence). The CDR3 is made up of 15 amino acids. The ends lost 4 bases at V and 2 bases at J; junction bases unmatched: 6. CDR3 residues: CASSTKQGVNTEAFF. CDR3 coding DNA: TGTGCCAGTAGTACTAAACAGGGGGTTAACACTGAAGCTTTCTTT.

This clone was picked up one time. The rearrangement joins TRBV18 to TRBJ2-7, with D tentatively TRBD2 (7 bases). The CDR3 totals 16 residues. Germline V gene lookup returns CDR1 KGHSH and CDR2 LQKENI. V was trimmed by 6 bases and J by 0 bases, leaving 18 bases between them. Here the CDR3 DNA reads TGTGCCAGCTCGGAGCGGGACAAAACGTTCTCCTACGAGCAGTACTTC. Residues: CASSERDKTFSYEQYF.

V is TRBV27 and J is TRBJ2-7, with a weak D call TRBD2 (5 bases). V dropped 5 bases and J dropped 6 bases, with 17 bases sitting between them. Looked up from germline, CDR1 is MNHEY and CDR2 is SMNVEV (reference sequence). The CDR3 contains 14 residues. This CDR3 is CASSPGVSSREQYF. The CDR3 DNA follows: TGTGCCAGCAGTCCCGGGGTATCCTCACGCGAGCAGTACTTC.

The chain joins TRBV2 to TRBJ1-1, with 8 bases lining up with TRBD1. The CDR3 extends over 14 amino acids. V lost 3 bases to trimming and J lost 5 bases; unmatched junction nucleotides: 5. Germline-derived CDR1 and CDR2 are SNHLY and FYNNEI. The CDR3 nucleotides are TGTGCCAGCAGTGAGCAGGGGGCGCGAACTGAAGCTTTCTTT. Translated: CASSEQGARTEAFF.

The V and J genes are TRBV6-6 and TRBJ1-3; D possibly corresponds to TRBD1 (5 bases). V gave up 6 bases and J gave up 1 base, with 13 bases separating them. Germline V CDR1 and CDR2: MNHNY, SVGAGI (reference sequence). The CDR3 spans 15 residues. The chain's CDR3 is CASRSLGVSGNTIYF. DNA of the CDR3: TGTGCCAGCAGATCTCTGGGGGTGTCTGGAAACACCATATATTTT.

This sequence joins TRBV25-1 and TRBJ2-2; 11 bases map to TRBD1. Per the germline V gene, CDR1 is MGHDK and CDR2 is SYGVNS. The J segment lost 10 bases and the V segment lost 5 bases, leaving 9 bases of the junction unmatched. The CDR3 is 15 amino acids. The CDR3 DNA sequence: TGTGCCAGCAGTAGGGGACAGGGGGTGAGAGTGGAGCTGTTTTTT. Translation: CASSRGQGVRVELFF.

CDR3 sequence: CASSFTSGGTITGELFF. The DNA for the CDR3 is TGTGCCAGCAGCTTTACTAGCGGGGGGACAATTACCGGGGAGCTGTTTTTT. The V gene is TRBV7-3, the J gene TRBJ2-2; 12 nucleotides agree with TRBD2. Germline V lookup: CDR1 SGHTA, CDR2 FQGTGA. V was pared by 3 bases and J by 5 bases, with 7 bases of the junction left unmatched. CDR3 length: 17 amino acids.

V is TRBV6-1 and J is TRBJ1-2; 9 bases align to TRBD1. J lost 4 bases, V lost 2 bases, and 5 bases had no gene match. Germline assignment: CDR1 MNHNS and CDR2 SASEGT. The CDR3 sequence is 15 residues long. For the CDR3, the DNA is TGTGCCAGCAGTGAAAGGACAGGGGCGGTCTATGGCTACACCTTC. Its translation is CASSERTGAVYGYTF.

V and J are TRBV7-8 and TRBJ2-5; maybe TRBD2 (6 bases). The CDR3 has 13 residues. Trimming pared 8 bases from V and 3 bases from J, leaving 13 bases between. CDR1 SGHVS and CDR2 FQNEAQ come from the germline V gene. The chain's CDR3 is CASRGGVKETQYF. Written as DNA, the CDR3 is TGTGCCAGCCGTGGAGGGGTAAAAGAGACCCAGTACTTC.

The V and J genes are TRBV28 and TRBJ2-6; 9 bases align to TRBD1. Germline loops: CDR1 MDHEN, CDR2 SYDVKM. The CDR3 is made up of 20 amino acids. The V gene end was trimmed by 5 bases and the J gene end by 0 bases; junction bases not matched to a gene: 14. The CDR3 region is CASSPNFDRGFFSGANVLTF. CDR3 DNA sequence: TGTGCCAGCAGTCCAAACTTCGACAGGGGGTTTTTCTCTGGGGCCAACGTCCTGACTTTC.

This chain uses TRBV18 with TRBJ1-4; D remains unclear. The CDR3 is 15 residues long. Trimming stripped 5 bases from V and 0 bases from J, with 10 bases between. Germline V lookup: CDR1 KGHSH, CDR2 LQKENI. The CDR3 bases are TGTGCCAGCTCAGAGTGGGAGGCAACTAATGAAAAACTGTTTTTT. Amino acids: CASSEWEATNEKLFF.

The chain is built from TRBV5-1 and TRBJ2-2, with 8 bases matching TRBD1. This CDR3 is built from 15 residues. Per the germline V gene, CDR1 is SGHRS and CDR2 is YFSETQ. Unmatched junction bases numbered 4, after V lost 1 base and J lost 5 bases. The CDR3 region is CASSLRTGRTGELFF. In DNA form, the CDR3 reads TGCGCCAGCAGCTTGAGGACAGGGCGGACCGGGGAGCTGTTTTTT.

This rearrangement joins TRBV7-2 to TRBJ1-3; D not resolved. V was clipped by 5 bases and J by 0 bases, with 11 bases between them. The CDR3 is 15 amino acids. Germline V gene sequence: CDR1 SGHTA, CDR2 FQGNSA. The CDR3 DNA is TGTGCCAGCAGCAGAGACCCTTCCTCTGGAAACACCATATATTTT. It is translated as CASSRDPSSGNTIYF.

The chain employs TRBV5-8 and TRBJ2-3; 7 nucleotides agree with TRBD1. The germline V gene encodes CDR1 SGHTS and CDR2 YDEGEE. The CDR3 sequence is 15 residues long. J was trimmed by 0 bases and V by 4 bases; bases with no gene match: 5. The CDR3 nucleotides are TGTGCCAGCAGCGAGGGACAGAGGAGCACAGATACGCAGTATTTT. Translated: CASSEGQRSTDTQYF.

The chain joins TRBV4-2 to TRBJ2-1, with D possibly TRBD1 on 7 matching bases. The germline V gene encodes CDR1 LGHNA and CDR2 YNFKEQ. The CDR3 has 13 amino acids. With 3 bases removed from V and 9 bases from J, the gap between germline ends came to 12 bases. The CDR3 nucleotides are TGTGCCAGCAGCCATTCAGGGGGGTTTGAGCAGTTCTTC. This gives the protein CASSHSGGFEQFF.

The V gene is TRBV11-2, the J gene TRBJ1-6; D possibly corresponds to TRBD1 (6 bases). The CDR3 sequence is 15 residues long. V shed 7 bases and J shed 2 bases, with 12 bases lying between them. Germline V gives CDR1 SGHAT, CDR2 FQNNGV. This CDR3 reads CASKTRDTYNSPLHF. CDR3 DNA: TGTGCCAGCAAAACAAGGGACACCTATAATTCACCCCTCCACTTT.